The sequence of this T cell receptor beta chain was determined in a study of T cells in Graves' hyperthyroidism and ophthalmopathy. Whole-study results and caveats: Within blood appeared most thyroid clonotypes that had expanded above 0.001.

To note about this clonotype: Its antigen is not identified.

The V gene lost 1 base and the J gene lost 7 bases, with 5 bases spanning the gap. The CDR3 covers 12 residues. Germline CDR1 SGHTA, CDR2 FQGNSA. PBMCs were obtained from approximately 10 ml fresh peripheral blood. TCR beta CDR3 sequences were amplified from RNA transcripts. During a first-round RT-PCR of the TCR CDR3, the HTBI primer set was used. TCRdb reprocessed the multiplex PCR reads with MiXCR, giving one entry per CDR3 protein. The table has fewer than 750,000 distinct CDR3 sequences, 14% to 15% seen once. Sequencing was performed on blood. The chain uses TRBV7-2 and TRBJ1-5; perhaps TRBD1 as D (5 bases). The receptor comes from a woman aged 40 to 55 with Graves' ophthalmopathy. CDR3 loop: CASSLGQQPQHF. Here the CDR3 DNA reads TGTGCCAGCAGCTTAGGACAGCAGCCCCAGCATTTT. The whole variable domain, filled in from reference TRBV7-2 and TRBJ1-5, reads GAGVSQSPSNKVTEKGKDVELRCDPISGHTALYWYRQSLGQGLEFLIYFQGNSAPDKSGLPSDRFSAERTGGSVSTLTIQRTQQEDSAVYLCASSLGQQPQHFGDGTRLSIL.